This TCR beta chain was sequenced for a study of T cell repertoires in cytomegalovirus infection. Study-level results: The response measured ex vivo was dominated by TCR beta clonotypes (HLA-C-restricted and CMV-specific).

TCRdb recomputed calls from the reads with MiXCR, one row per CDR3 protein. The sample has about 830,000 distinct CDR3 sequences, around a third seen once. This clonotype was found a few times. Its cognate antigen is unknown. This CDR3 has 16 amino acids. V shed 5 bases and J shed 5 bases, with 18 bases lying between them. Germline V gene lookup returns CDR1 SEHNR and CDR2 FQNEAQ (reference sequence). The chain combines TRBV7-9 with TRBJ1-4; D unclear. The sequencing here drew on cultured CD8+ T cells from PBMCs, taken from culture after CMV antigen stimulation. The TCR originated in a human donor in good health (CMV status not recorded). Some clones in this sample may be carry-over from other donors' samples. CDR3 DNA sequence: TGTGCCAGCAGCCCTCAGCACGGAGCCCCGAATGAAAAACTGTTTTTT. Encoded protein: CASSPQHGAPNEKLFF.